The 5 T cell receptor beta chains below all came from one sample that was sequenced in a study of blood T cell repertoires in COVID-19 (dated by TCRdb to about 2020). Libraries were constructed by the immunoSEQ multiplex PCR assay. TCRdb carries this immuneACCESS record with in-frame sequences only. Its versions omit some clonotypes, under half of them owing to an unresolved V gene in the studies checked, with the rest unexplained. Across this sample there are about 46,000 clones, with around 88% seen only once. Of the sample, around 6.1% is held by the ten largest clones. Source material: peripheral blood. The origin of the receptors is a woman at least 80 years old with acute or convalescent COVID-19.

The gene calls are TRBV19 and TRBJ2-7, with 7 positions matching TRBD2. This CDR3 contains 14 residues. V was pared by 0 bases and J by 3 bases, with 2 bases of the junction left unmatched. Germline V gene lookup returns CDR1 LNHDA and CDR2 SQIVND (reference sequence). CDR3 bases: TGTGCCAGTAGTATAGACAGGGAGGGCTACGAGCAGTACTTC. Its protein product is CASSIDREGYEQYF.

This sequence joins TRBV10-1 and TRBJ1-6; a weak D match, TRBD1 (6 bases). This CDR3 comprises 15 residues. V lost 3 bases and J 5 bases, leaving 11 bases between the germline ends. CDR1 WNHNN and CDR2 SYGVQD come from the germline V gene (reference sequence). The CDR3 region is CASSEDTGNNSPLHF. The CDR3 region has the DNA TGCGCCAGCAGTGAAGATACAGGGAATAATTCACCCCTCCACTTT.

The CDR3 DNA follows: TGTGCCAGCTCACCACTTCCAGGCCAAGAGACCCAGTACTTC. It codes for CASSPLPGQETQYF. This chain uses TRBV18 with TRBJ2-5; D is undetermined. The CDR3 is made up of 14 amino acids. Trimming removed 1 base at V and 1 base at J, with 7 bases between. Per the germline V gene, CDR1 is KGHSH and CDR2 is LQKENI. Filled out from reference TRBV18 and TRBJ2-5, the complete variable domain reads NAGVMQNPRHLVRRRGQEARLRCSPMKGHSHVYWYRQLPEEGLKFMVYLQKENIIDESGMPKERFSAEFPKEGPSILRIQQVVRGDSAAYFCASSPLPGQETQYFGPGTRLLVL.

This chain connects TRBV19 to TRBJ2-3, with 12 positions matching TRBD2. The CDR3 covers 17 residues. The ends lost 5 bases at V and 4 bases at J; junction bases unmatched: 10. Germline V gene lookup returns CDR1 LNHDA and CDR2 SQIVND (reference sequence). The CDR3: CASSGRTSGVGADTQYF. The CDR3 DNA reads as TGTGCCAGTAGTGGCCGGACTAGCGGGGTGGGTGCAGATACGCAGTATTTT.

This chain connects TRBV5-4 to TRBJ2-6; unclear D gene. The CDR3 runs to 18 residues. V was clipped by 1 base and J by 0 bases, with 14 bases between them. From germline, CDR1 is SGHNT and CDR2 YYREEE (reference sequence). The CDR3 region is CASSLLGRASSGANVLTF. The DNA for the CDR3 is TGTGCCAGCAGCTTGTTGGGCAGAGCAAGCTCTGGGGCCAACGTCCTGACTTTC. The whole variable domain, filled in from reference TRBV5-4 and TRBJ2-6, reads ETGVTQSPTHLIKTRGQQVTLRCSSQSGHNTVSWYQQALGQGPQFIFQYYREEENGRGNFPPRFSGLQFPNYSSELNVNALELDDSALYLCASSLLGRASSGANVLTFGAGSRLTVL.